The sequence of this T cell receptor beta chain was determined in a study of T cells in Graves' hyperthyroidism and ophthalmopathy. There were TCR beta CDR3 regions amplified from RNA transcripts. First-round RT-PCR targeting the TCR CDR3 was performed with the HTBI primer set. TCRdb passed the multiplex PCR reads through MiXCR, listing each CDR3 protein once. The sample contains hundreds of thousands of distinct CDR3 sequences, 20% to 25% of which appear only once. Deletions cut 2 bases from V and 3 bases from J, with 12 bases between. The V gene's germline CDR1 is SGHDT and CDR2 YYEEEE. This CDR3 is 15 amino acids long. Of note for this clonotype: No antigen is known for it.

Study-level points and caveats: Appearing also in blood were most of the thyroid clonotypes expanded above 0.001.

The V gene is TRBV5-6, the J gene TRBJ2-4; D possibly corresponds to TRBD1 (6 bases). This TCR was sampled from a man aged 25-45 years with Graves' ophthalmopathy. Source material: blood. CDR3 residues: CASSFFRDIKNIQYF. Written as DNA, the CDR3 is TGTGCCAGCAGCTTTTTCCGGGACATCAAAAACATTCAGTACTTC.